The next 3 T cell receptor beta chains were all read from a single sample in a study of blood T cell repertoires in COVID-19. This table comes from immunoSEQ multiplex PCR, and its TCRdb copy is limited to in-frame clones, with some not included. The sample yields around 130,000 clones, 65% to 85% seen once. The source material was PBMCs or T cells enriched from blood (not recorded which). The receptor set was obtained from a woman between 25 and 40 years old who had recovered from COVID-19.

V usage is TRBV19 and J usage is TRBJ2-3; 10 nucleotides align to TRBD1. Germline V gene sequence: CDR1 LNHDA, CDR2 SQIVND (reference sequence). V shed 5 bases, J shed 2 bases, and the junction held 7 bases outside the gene matches. The CDR3 is 16 amino acids. This chain's CDR3 is CASSSRTGGPTDTQYF. For the CDR3, the DNA is TGTGCCAGTAGTTCGCGGACAGGGGGTCCCACAGATACGCAGTATTTT. Full variable domain (missing parts from reference TRBV19 and TRBJ2-3): DGGITQSPKYLFRKEGQNVTLSCEQNLNHDAMYWYRQDPGQGLRLIYYSQIVNDFQKGDIAEGYSVSREKKESFPLTVTSAQKNPTAFYLCASSSRTGGPTDTQYFGPGTRLTVL.

The chain has TRBV30 and TRBJ1-2, with D possibly TRBD1 on 5 matching bases. The CDR3 runs to 15 residues. The ends were cut back, 4 bases at V and 9 bases at J, with 24 bases in the middle. From germline, CDR1 is GTSNPN and CDR2 SVGIG (reference sequence). DNA for the CDR3: TGTGCCTGGAAAAGAAAAGGTGGGCAGGGATGGAGCTACACCTTC. Its protein product is CAWKRKGGQGWSYTF.

The chain is built from TRBV5-4 and TRBJ2-7, with D possibly matching TRBD2 (5 bases). The CDR3 contains 16 residues. V was clipped by 1 base and J by 0 bases, with 14 bases between them. The germline V gene has CDR1 SGHNT and CDR2 YYREEE (reference sequence). CDR3 sequence: CASSLNEGVSSYEQYF. The CDR3 DNA reads TGTGCCAGCAGCTTGAATGAGGGAGTGTCCTCCTACGAGCAGTACTTC.